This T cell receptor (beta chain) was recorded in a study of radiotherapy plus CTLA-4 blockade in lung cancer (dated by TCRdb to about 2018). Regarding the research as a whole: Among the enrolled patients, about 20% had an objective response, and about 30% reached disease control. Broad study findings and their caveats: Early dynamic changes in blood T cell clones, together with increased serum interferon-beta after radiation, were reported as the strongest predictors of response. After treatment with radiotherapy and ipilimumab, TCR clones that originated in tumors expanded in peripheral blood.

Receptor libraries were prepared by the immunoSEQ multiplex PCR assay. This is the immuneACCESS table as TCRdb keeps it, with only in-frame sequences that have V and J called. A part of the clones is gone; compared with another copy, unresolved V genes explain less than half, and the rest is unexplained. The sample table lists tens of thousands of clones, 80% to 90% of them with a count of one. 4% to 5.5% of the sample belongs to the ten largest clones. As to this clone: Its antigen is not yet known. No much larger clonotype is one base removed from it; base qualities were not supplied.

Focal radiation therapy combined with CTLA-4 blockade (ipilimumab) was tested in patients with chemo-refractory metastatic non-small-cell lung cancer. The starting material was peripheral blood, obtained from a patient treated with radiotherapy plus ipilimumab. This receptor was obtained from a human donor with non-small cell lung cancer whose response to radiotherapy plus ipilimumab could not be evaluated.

The nucleotide sequence is TGTGCCAGCAGCTTACAGGGGGCGCGGGGCTACACCTTC. Translated, it gives CASSLQGARGYTF. This receptor chain uses TRBV13 and TRBJ1-2, with 8 bases aligning to TRBD1. Germline trimming amounts to 2 bases on V and 8 bases on J, with 4 as the count of junction bases outside the gene matches. According to the germline V gene (reference sequence), CDR1 reads PRHDT and CDR2 reads FYEKMQ. Taken from cysteine to phenylalanine, the CDR3 has 13 residues. The entry retains the CDR3 DNA only, 39 bases that are in frame from base 1.